Here is one T cell receptor (beta chain) with its context. Per the study methods: Reference gene primer amplification yielded estimated nucleated cell counts. Generated by immunoSEQ multiplex PCR, the TCRdb table keeps only in-frame clones and is missing some. From that table come the V and J calls and clone size; the DNA was used to work out D and trimming. The repertoire holds over 150,000 clones, with 94% as singletons. This specimen comes from a study of blood T cell repertoires in COVID-19. It was during active infection that Seattle patients were enrolled and then longitudinally followed. The specimen sequenced was peripheral blood. This receptor was identified in a man aged 25 to 40 with COVID-19, enrolled during active disease.

This CDR3 is CASSPGVTSYNEQFF. In nucleotides, the CDR3 is TGCGCCAGCAGTCCGGGGGTGACTTCCTACAATGAGCAGTTCTTC. The chain carries TRBV5-1 and TRBJ2-1; D perhaps matches TRBD2 (6 bases). Trimming removed 5 bases at V and 1 base at J, with 13 bases between. CDR3 length: 15 residues. Germline-derived CDR1 and CDR2 are SGHRS and YFSETQ.